This T cell receptor beta chain was identified in a study of CD8+CD57+ T cells in acquired aplastic anemia. Across the study: Mean DNA quantity obtained from sorted CD4+ and CD8+ cells was about 3.5 ug.

The CDR3 is 15 amino acids. CDR1 and CDR2 (germline): SGHTA, FQGTGA. J was trimmed by 5 bases and V by 0 bases; bases with no gene match: 2. Genomic DNA provided the template from which TCR beta VDJ and CDR3 profiles were obtained. MiXCR, run by TCRdb on the reads, gives a single entry per CDR3 protein. The sample has under 350,000 distinct CDR3 sequences, under 60% seen once. Individuals selected for sequencing had exhibited CD8+CD57+ cell expansion on flow cytometry. Acquired aplastic anemia of severe grade affected all patients. What was sequenced was sorted CD4+, CD8+, or CD8+CD57+ T cells (not recorded which) from PBMCs. This chain links TRBV7-3 with TRBJ2-5; 11 bases fit TRBD1. The clonotype comes from a human donor with aplastic anemia. CDR3 loop: CASSLTGTGGETQYF. The CDR3 DNA is TGTGCCAGCAGCTTAACCGGGACAGGGGGGGAGACCCAGTACTTC.